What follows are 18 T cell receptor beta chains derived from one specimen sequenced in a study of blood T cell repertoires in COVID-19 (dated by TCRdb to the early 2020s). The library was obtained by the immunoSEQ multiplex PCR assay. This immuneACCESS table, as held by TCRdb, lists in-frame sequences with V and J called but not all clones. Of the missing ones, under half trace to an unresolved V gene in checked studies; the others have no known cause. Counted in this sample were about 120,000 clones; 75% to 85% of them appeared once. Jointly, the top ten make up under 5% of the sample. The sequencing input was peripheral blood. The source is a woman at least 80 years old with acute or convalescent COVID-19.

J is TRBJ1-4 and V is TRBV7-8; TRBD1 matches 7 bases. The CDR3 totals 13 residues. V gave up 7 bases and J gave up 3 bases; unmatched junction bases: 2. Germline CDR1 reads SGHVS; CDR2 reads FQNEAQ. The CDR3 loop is CASNRGSNEKLFF. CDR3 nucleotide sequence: TGTGCCAGCAACAGGGGTTCTAATGAAAAACTGTTTTTT.

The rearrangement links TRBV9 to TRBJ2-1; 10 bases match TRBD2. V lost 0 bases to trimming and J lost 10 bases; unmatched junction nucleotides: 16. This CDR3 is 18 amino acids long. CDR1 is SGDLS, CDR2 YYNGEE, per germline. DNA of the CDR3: TGTGCCAGCAGCGTAGGAGAGAGCAGCGGGGGGGCCCTTTTAGAGCAGTTCTTC. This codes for CASSVGESSGGALLEQFF.

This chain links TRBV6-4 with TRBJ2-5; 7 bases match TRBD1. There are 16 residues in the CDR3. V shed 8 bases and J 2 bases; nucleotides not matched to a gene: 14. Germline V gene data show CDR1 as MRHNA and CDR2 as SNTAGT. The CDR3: CASSDGGRGCQETQYF. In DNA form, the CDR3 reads TGTGCCAGCTCAGACGGAGGCAGGGGGTGTCAAGAGACCCAGTACTTC.

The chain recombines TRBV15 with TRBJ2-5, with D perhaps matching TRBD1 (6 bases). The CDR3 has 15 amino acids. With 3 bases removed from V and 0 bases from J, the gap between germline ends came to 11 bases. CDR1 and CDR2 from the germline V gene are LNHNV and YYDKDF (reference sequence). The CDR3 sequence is CATSRGRGNQETQYF. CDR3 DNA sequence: TGTGCCACCAGCAGGGGCAGGGGAAACCAAGAGACCCAGTACTTC.

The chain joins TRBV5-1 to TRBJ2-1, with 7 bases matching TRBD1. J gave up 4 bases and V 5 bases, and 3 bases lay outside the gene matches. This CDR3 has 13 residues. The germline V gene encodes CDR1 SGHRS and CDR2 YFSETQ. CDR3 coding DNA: TGCGCCAGCAGTAGGGACAGATACAATGAGCAGTTCTTC. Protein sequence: CASSRDRYNEQFF. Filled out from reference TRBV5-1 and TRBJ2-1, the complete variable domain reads KAGVTQTPRYLIKTRGQQVTLSCSPISGHRSVSWYQQTPGQGLQFLFEYFSETQRNKGNFPGRFSGRQFSNSRSEMNVSTLELGDSALYLCASSRDRYNEQFFGPGTRLTVL.

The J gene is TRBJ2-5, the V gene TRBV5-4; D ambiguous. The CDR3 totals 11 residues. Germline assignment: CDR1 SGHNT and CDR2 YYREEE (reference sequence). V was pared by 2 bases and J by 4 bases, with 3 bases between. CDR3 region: CASSFGETQYF. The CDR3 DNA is TGTGCCAGCAGCTTCGGAGAGACCCAGTACTTC.

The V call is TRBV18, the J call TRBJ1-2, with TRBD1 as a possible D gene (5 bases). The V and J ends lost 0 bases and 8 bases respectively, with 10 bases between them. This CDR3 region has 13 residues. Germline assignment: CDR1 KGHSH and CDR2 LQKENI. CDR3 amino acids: CASSPPGGVGYTF. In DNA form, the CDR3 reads TGTGCCAGCTCACCACCTGGAGGGGTCGGCTACACCTTC.

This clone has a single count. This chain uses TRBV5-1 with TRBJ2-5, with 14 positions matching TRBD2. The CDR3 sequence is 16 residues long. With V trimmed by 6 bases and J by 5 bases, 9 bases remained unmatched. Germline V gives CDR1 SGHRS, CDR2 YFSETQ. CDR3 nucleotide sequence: TGCGCCAGCAACCTCGGGACTAGCGGGAGCAGGGAGACCCAGTACTTC. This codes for CASNLGTSGSRETQYF. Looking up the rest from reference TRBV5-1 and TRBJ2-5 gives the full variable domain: KAGVTQTPRYLIKTRGQQVTLSCSPISGHRSVSWYQQTPGQGLQFLFEYFSETQRNKGNFPGRFSGRQFSNSRSEMNVSTLELGDSALYLCASNLGTSGSRETQYFGPGTRLLVL.

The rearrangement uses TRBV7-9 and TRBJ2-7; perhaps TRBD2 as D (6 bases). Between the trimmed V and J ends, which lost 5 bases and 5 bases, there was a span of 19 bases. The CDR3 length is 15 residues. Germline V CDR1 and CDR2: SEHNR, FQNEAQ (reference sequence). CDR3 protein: CASSRVGGIGDEQYF. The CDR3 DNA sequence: TGTGCCAGCAGCCGTGTCGGGGGAATCGGCGACGAGCAGTACTTC.

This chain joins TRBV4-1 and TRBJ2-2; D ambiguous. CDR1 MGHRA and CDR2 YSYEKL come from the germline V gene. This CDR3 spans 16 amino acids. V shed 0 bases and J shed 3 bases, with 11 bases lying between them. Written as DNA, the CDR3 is TGCGCCAGCAGCCAAGAGGCAGGCGATTACACCGGGGAGCTGTTTTTT. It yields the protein CASSQEAGDYTGELFF.

CDR3 coding DNA: TGTGCCAGCTCACCCCGGCAGGGGAAAGAGACCCAGTACTTC. Translated: CASSPRQGKETQYF. The V gene is TRBV18, the J gene TRBJ2-5; weak D call: TRBD1 (6 bases). Per the germline V gene, CDR1 is KGHSH and CDR2 is LQKENI. This CDR3 is 14 amino acids long. Trimming took 3 bases from V and 3 from J, leaving 11 bases between them.

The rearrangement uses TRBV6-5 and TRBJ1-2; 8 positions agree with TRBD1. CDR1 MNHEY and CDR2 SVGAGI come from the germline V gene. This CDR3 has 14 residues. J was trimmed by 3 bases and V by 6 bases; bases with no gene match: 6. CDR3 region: CASRSPTGDYGYTF. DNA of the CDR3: TGTGCCAGCAGGAGCCCGACAGGGGACTATGGCTACACCTTC.

The CDR3 sequence: CSAQQGDTEAFF. The CDR3 DNA reads TGCAGCGCACAACAGGGAGACACTGAAGCTTTCTTT. This chain joins TRBV29-1 and TRBJ1-1; perhaps TRBD1 as D (6 bases). Per the germline V gene, CDR1 is SQVTM and CDR2 is ANQGSEA. V was cut by 7 bases and J by 3 bases, with 12 bases left in between. The CDR3 has 12 residues. The complete variable domain, with remaining parts taken from reference TRBV29-1 and TRBJ1-1, reads SAVISQKPSRDICQRGTSLTIQCQVDSQVTMMFWYRQQPGQSLTLIATANQGSEATYESGFVIDKFPISRPNLTFSTLTVSNMSPEDSSIYLCSAQQGDTEAFFGQGTRLTVV.

The CDR3 protein is CASSRATGQSSYNSPLHF. In DNA, the CDR3 is TGTGCCAGCAGCAGGGCGACAGGGCAGAGCTCCTATAATTCACCCCTCCACTTT. V is TRBV7-2 and J is TRBJ1-6, with 7 positions matching TRBD1. CDR1 SGHTA and CDR2 FQGNSA come from the germline V gene. After removal of 5 bases from V and 0 bases from J, the junction contained 10 bases not matched to a gene. The CDR3 has 18 amino acids.

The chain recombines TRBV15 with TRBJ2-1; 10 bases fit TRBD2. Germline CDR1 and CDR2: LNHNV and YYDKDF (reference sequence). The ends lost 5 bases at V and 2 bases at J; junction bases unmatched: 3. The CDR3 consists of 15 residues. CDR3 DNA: TGTGCCACCAGCCAGCGGGAGGGGACCTACAATGAGCAGTTCTTC. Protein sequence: CATSQREGTYNEQFF. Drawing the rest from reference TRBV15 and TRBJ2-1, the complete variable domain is DAMVIQNPRYQVTQFGKPVTLSCSQTLNHNVMYWYQQKSSQAPKLLFHYYDKDFNNEADTPDNFQSRRPNTSFCFLDIRSPGLGDTAMYLCATSQREGTYNEQFFGPGTRLTVL.

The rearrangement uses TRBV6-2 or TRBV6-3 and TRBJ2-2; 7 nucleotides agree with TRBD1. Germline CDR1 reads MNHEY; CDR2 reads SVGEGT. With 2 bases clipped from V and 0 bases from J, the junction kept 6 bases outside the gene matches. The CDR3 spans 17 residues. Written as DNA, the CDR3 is TGTGCCAGCAGTTACCCGACAGGGATGGCGAACACCGGGGAGCTGTTTTTT. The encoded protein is CASSYPTGMANTGELFF.

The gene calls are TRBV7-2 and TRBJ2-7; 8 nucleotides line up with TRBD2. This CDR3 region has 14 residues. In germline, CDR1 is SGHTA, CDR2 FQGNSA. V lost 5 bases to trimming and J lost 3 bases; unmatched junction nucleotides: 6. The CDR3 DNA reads TGTGCCAGCAGCCCCGGACTAGCAGACTACGAGCAGTACTTC. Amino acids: CASSPGLADYEQYF.

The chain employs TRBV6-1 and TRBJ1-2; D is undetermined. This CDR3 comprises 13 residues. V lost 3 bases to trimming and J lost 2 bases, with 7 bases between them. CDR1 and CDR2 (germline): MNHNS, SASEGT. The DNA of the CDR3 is TGTGCCAGCAGTGAGCACATGAACTATGGCTACACCTTC. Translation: CASSEHMNYGYTF.